A single sample is the source of the 15 T cell receptor beta chains below, sequenced in a study of CD8 T cells in Susac syndrome. RNA totalling roughly 0.45 to 1 ug underwent reverse transcription with random hexamers. Each CDR3 protein gets one entry after TCRdb re-called the immunoSEQ multiplex PCR reads with MiXCR. The repertoire holds under 200,000 distinct CDR3 sequences, with approximately 96% as singletons. Input material: CD4+ T cells from PBMCs. These receptors all come from a human donor in good health.

The DNA for the CDR3 is TGCAGTGCTAGCTTTTTCAGGGACTATGGCTACACCTTC. Its translation: CSASFFRDYGYTF. The V and J genes are TRBV20-1 and TRBJ1-2; a weak D match, TRBD1 (5 bases). This CDR3 contains 13 residues. Per the germline V gene, CDR1 is DFQATT and CDR2 is SNEGSKA (reference sequence). With 3 bases removed from V and 3 bases from J, the gap between germline ends came to 11 bases.

V gene TRBV12-5 combines with J gene TRBJ1-1, with D possibly matching TRBD1 (5 bases). Germline CDR1 LGHNT, CDR2 FRNRAP. The CDR3 loop spans 17 amino acids. Trimming took 1 base from V and 3 from J, leaving 18 bases between them. DNA of the CDR3: TGTGCTAGTGGTTTGGACGACATAACACGAGGGGACACTGAAGCTTTCTTT. It codes for CASGLDDITRGDTEAFF.

The genes are TRBV4-3 and TRBJ1-5; D is unresolved. The CDR3 consists of 13 residues. Germline V CDR1 and CDR2: LGHNA, YSLEER. V was clipped by 0 bases and J by 6 bases, with 6 bases between them. CDR3 loop: CASSQERSQPQHF. CDR3 in DNA: TGCGCCAGCAGCCAAGAAAGGAGTCAGCCCCAGCATTTT.

The chain joins TRBV4-2 to TRBJ2-2; D remains ambiguous. The V end was cut by 0 bases, the J end by 5 bases, with 4 bases between. The CDR3 is made up of 13 amino acids. From germline, CDR1 is LGHNA and CDR2 YNFKEQ. The CDR3 nucleotides read TGTGCCAGCAGCCAAGATTCGACCGGGGAGCTGTTTTTT. Its translation is CASSQDSTGELFF.

This chain joins TRBV6-5 and TRBJ1-6, with 7 bases identical to TRBD1. In germline, CDR1 is MNHEY, CDR2 SVGAGI. Trimming cost V 2 bases and J 9 bases; bases outside gene matches: 7. The CDR3 spans 15 residues. This chain's CDR3 is CASSYDQGTASPLHF. The CDR3 DNA reads TGTGCCAGCAGTTACGACCAGGGGACAGCTTCACCCCTCCACTTT.

This clonotype was seen more than once but under ten times. The CDR3 region is CASSIPGANVLTF. CDR3 DNA: TGTGCCAGTAGTATACCTGGGGCCAACGTCCTGACTTTC. The chain has TRBV19 and TRBJ2-6; D not resolved. Trimming cost V 2 bases and J 2 bases, with 1 base left between them. This CDR3 comprises 13 residues. The V gene's germline CDR1 is LNHDA and CDR2 SQIVND (reference sequence).

The rearrangement links TRBV20-1 to TRBJ1-2, with D perhaps TRBD1 (6 bases). Germline CDR1 reads DFQATT; CDR2 reads SNEGSKA (reference sequence). V lost 3 bases, J lost 0 bases, and 14 bases lay in between. The CDR3 is 15 amino acids. The CDR3 sequence: CSARDSGTPNYGYTF. DNA of the CDR3: TGCAGTGCTAGGGACAGCGGAACCCCTAACTATGGCTACACCTTC.

The chain uses TRBV27 and TRBJ1-1; the D is unclear. Germline V gene lookup returns CDR1 MNHEY and CDR2 SMNVEV (reference sequence). This CDR3 region has 15 residues. Trimming took 4 bases from V and 1 from J, leaving 13 bases between them. CDR3 sequence: CASSSAGSSNTEAFF. The CDR3 bases are TGTGCCAGCAGTTCAGCCGGGAGCTCGAACACTGAAGCTTTCTTT.

The V and J genes are TRBV28 and TRBJ2-7; TRBD1 or TRBD2 may be the D gene (5 bases each). With 7 bases removed from V and 6 bases from J, the gap between germline ends came to 19 bases. This CDR3 comprises 14 residues. Germline-derived CDR1 and CDR2 are MDHEN and SYDVKM. The CDR3 reads CASTTGMQGGEQYF. In nucleotides, the CDR3 is TGTGCCAGCACTACGGGGATGCAGGGCGGCGAGCAGTACTTC.

The V call is TRBV27, the J call TRBJ2-1, with 13 bases lining up with TRBD2. Germline CDR1 MNHEY, CDR2 SMNVEV (reference sequence). CDR3 length: 16 residues. V lost 1 base and J lost 7; bases outside the gene matches: 4. CDR3 nucleotide sequence: TGTGCCAGCAGTTTATTGGGACTAGCGGGGAATAATGAGCAGTTCTTC. Protein: CASSLLGLAGNNEQFF.

The rearrangement links TRBV15 to TRBJ2-5, with D maybe TRBD1 (5 bases). Trimming removed 6 bases from V and 5 bases from J, with 10 bases in between. The CDR3 runs 12 residues. Germline CDR1 and CDR2: LNHNV and YYDKDF (reference sequence). CDR3 in amino acids: CATSQRQETQYF. The CDR3 region has the DNA TGTGCCACCAGTCAGCGACAGGAGACCCAGTACTTC.

This chain connects TRBV30 to TRBJ2-1; D tentatively reads TRBD1 or TRBD2 (5 bases each). Per the germline V gene, CDR1 is GTSNPN and CDR2 is SVGIG (reference sequence). This CDR3 region has 11 residues. V lost 1 base and J lost 10, with 8 bases in between. DNA for the CDR3: TGTGCCTGGAGTGGATGGGGGGAGCAGTTCTTC. Translation: CAWSGWGEQFF.

This chain joins TRBV11-2 and TRBJ2-1, with TRBD1 as a possible D gene (5 bases). CDR3 size: 13 residues. Germline V gene data show CDR1 as SGHAT and CDR2 as FQNNGV. Between the trimmed V and J ends, which lost 0 bases and 8 bases, there was a span of 8 bases. CDR3 protein: CASSLDRVDEQFF. The CDR3 nucleotides read TGTGCCAGCAGCTTAGACAGGGTCGATGAGCAGTTCTTC.

The V call is TRBV11-1, the J call TRBJ2-5, with D possibly TRBD1 on 5 matching bases. CDR1 and CDR2 from the germline V gene are SGHAT and FQDESV (reference sequence). The V end was cut by 5 bases, the J end by 2 bases, with 12 bases between. CDR3 size: 14 residues. CDR3 bases: TGTGCCAGCAGCCCCCGTGGGGCACAAGAGACCCAGTACTTC. It codes for CASSPRGAQETQYF.

This sequence joins TRBV7-9 and TRBJ2-1, with 7 bases lining up with TRBD2. The germline gives CDR1 SEHNR, CDR2 FQNEAQ (reference sequence). The CDR3 spans 13 residues. V shed 5 bases and J 6 bases; nucleotides not matched to a gene: 4. The chain's CDR3 is CASSPSGGNEQFF. DNA of the CDR3: TGTGCCAGCAGCCCCTCGGGAGGCAATGAGCAGTTCTTC. Looking up the rest from reference TRBV7-9 and TRBJ2-1 gives the full variable domain: DTGVSQNPRHKITKRGQNVTFRCDPISEHNRLYWYRQTLGQGPEFLTYFQNEAQLEKSRLLSDRFSAERPKGSFSTLEIQRTEQGDSAMYLCASSPSGGNEQFFGPGTRLTVL.